This T cell receptor (beta chain) was obtained from a study of T-cell reconstitution after alpha-beta-depleted transplantation in children. TCRbeta library construction was performed incorporating unique molecular identifiers. MiXCR, applied by TCRdb to the PCR reads, yields one record per CDR3 protein. This sample has 490,000 or so distinct CDR3 sequences, with around 12% found just once. The germline CDR1 and CDR2 sequences are SEHNR and FQNEAQ (reference sequence). Trimming took 3 bases from V and 1 from J, leaving 9 bases between them. The CDR3 spans 14 residues. This clonotype appeared a single time.

The input for sequencing was PBMCs from the stem cell graft donor, taken from the stem cell graft. The chain is built from TRBV7-9 and TRBJ2-5; no definite D call. The receptor was derived from a human donor who donated a stem cell graft to a child with combined immunodeficiency. The CDR3, as DNA: TGTGCCAGCAGCTTGGTGGAGTTCCAAGAGACCCAGTACTTC. It translates to CASSLVEFQETQYF.